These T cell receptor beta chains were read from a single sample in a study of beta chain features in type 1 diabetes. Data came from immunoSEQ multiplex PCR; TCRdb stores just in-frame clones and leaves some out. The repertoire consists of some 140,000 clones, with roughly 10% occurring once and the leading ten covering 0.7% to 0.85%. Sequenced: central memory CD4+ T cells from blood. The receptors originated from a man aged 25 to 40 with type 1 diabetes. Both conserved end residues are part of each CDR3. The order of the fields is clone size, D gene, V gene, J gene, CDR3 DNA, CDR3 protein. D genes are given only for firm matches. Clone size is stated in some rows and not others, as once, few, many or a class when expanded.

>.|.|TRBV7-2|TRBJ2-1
TGTGCCAGCAGCTTAGGGGCAGGTTACAATGAGCAGTTCTTC
CASSLGAGYNEQFF
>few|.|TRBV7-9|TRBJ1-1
TGTGCCAGCAGCCCCACAGGGAACACTGAAGCTTTCTTT
CASSPTGNTEAFF
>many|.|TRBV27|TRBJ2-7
TGTGACTTTCTCCGGGACAAGTACGAGCAGTACTTC
CDFLRDKYEQYF
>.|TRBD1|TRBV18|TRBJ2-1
TGTGCCAGCTCACCTTCGGGACAGAGGTACAATGAGCAGTTCTTC
CASSPSGQRYNEQFF
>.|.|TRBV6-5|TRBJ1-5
TGTGCCAGCAGTTACTCGAGGGATCAGCCCCAGCATTTT
CASSYSRDQPQHF
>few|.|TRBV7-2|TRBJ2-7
TGTGCCAGCAGCTCCTTGGGAGGACTTTCCTACGAGCAGTACTTC
CASSSLGGLSYEQYF
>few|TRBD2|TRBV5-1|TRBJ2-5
TGCGCCAGCAGCTTGGATCGGAATAGCGGGGGGGCGAAGACCCAGTACTTC
CASSLDRNSGGAKTQYF
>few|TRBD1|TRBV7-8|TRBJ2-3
TGTGCCAGCAGCTGGACAGGGAAGGGGGCAGATACGCAGTATTTT
CASSWTGKGADTQYF
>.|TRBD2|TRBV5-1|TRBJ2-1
TGCGCCAGCAGCTCCCTTGCGGGGGGTGATGAGCAGTTCTTC
CASSSLAGGDEQFF
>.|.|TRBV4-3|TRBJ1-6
TGCGCCAGCAGCCATCGAGGTTCACCCCTCCACTTT
CASSHRGSPLHF
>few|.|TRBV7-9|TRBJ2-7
TGTGCCAGCAGCCCCCAGGGGACTACCTCCTACGAGCAGTACTTC
CASSPQGTTSYEQYF
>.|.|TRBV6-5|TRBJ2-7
TGTGCCAGCGGGGTTACGACAGTCACCTACGAGCAGTACTTC
CASGVTTVTYEQYF
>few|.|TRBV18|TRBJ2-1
TGTGCCAGCTCACGAGGACAGCGTAATGAGCAGTTCTTC
CASSRGQRNEQFF
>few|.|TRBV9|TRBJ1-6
TGTGCCAGCAGCGTAGGACTTACCTCACCCCTCCACTTT
CASSVGLTSPLHF
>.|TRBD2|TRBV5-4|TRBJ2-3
TGTGCCAGCAGCCCGTCTGGGGGGGGAGGGGAAACAGATACGCAGTATTTT
CASSPSGGGGETDTQYF
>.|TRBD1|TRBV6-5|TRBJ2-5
TGTGCCATCAGCGATGGGACAGGGACGGAGACCCAGTACTTC
CAISDGTGTETQYF
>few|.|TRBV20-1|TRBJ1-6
TGCAGTGCTAGTTCGGATTCACCCCTCCACTTT
CSASSDSPLHF
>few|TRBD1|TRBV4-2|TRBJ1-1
TGTGCCAGCAGCCTCCCGGGACAGGGAGGCACTGAAGCTTTCTTT
CASSLPGQGGTEAFF
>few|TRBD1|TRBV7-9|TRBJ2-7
TGTGCCAGCAGCCGGGACAGTACTTACGAGCAGTACTTC
CASSRDSTYEQYF
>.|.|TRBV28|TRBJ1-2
TGTGCCAGCAGTCCCTCCTCGGTCTCCTATGGCTACACCTTC
CASSPSSVSYGYTF
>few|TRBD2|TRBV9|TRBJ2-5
TGTGCCAGCAGTTGGTCTAGCGGGGGCACAGAGACCCAGTACTTC
CASSWSSGGTETQYF
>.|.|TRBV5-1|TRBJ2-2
TGCGCCAGCTGTCGTGACAGGCCGAATACCGGGGAGCTGTTTTTT
CASCRDRPNTGELFF
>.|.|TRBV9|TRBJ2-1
TGTGCCAGCAGCGTAGCGGGGGTGGGGTCCTACAATGAGCAGTTCTTC
CASSVAGVGSYNEQFF
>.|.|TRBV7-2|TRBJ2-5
TGTGCCAGCAGCTTAGTCCCTCTGGCGGGTAGAGAAGAGACCCAGTACTTC
CASSLVPLAGREETQYF
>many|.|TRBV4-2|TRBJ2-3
TGTGCCAGCAGCCAAGCGGAGCGCACAGATACGCAGTATTTT
CASSQAERTDTQYF
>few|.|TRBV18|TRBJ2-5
TGTGCCAGCTCAGAGAGGCAGGGTACAGAGACCCAGTACTTC
CASSERQGTETQYF
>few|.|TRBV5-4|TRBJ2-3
TGTGCCAGCAGCTCGGAGGTTGAGGCCGGCACAGATACGCAGTATTTT
CASSSEVEAGTDTQYF
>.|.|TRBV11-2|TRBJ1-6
TGTGCCAGCAGCTTTCGGAGGACGAGAAGCTCCTATAATTCACCCCTCCACTTT
CASSFRRTRSSYNSPLHF
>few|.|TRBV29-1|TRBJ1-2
TGCAGCGCCCCCCCAAGCGGGATCGATGGCTACACCTTC
CSAPPSGIDGYTF
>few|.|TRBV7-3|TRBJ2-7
TGTGCCAGCAGCTTAGCGCCTCGGGGAGATTACGAGCAGTACTTC
CASSLAPRGDYEQYF
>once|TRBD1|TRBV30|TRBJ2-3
TGTGCCTGGAGTCCAGGACAGGGGGCTTGGGGAGATACGCAGTATTTT
CAWSPGQGAWGDTQYF
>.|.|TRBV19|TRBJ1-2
TGTGCCAGTAGTCCCCGGGACAACAGCTATGGCTACACCTTC
CASSPRDNSYGYTF
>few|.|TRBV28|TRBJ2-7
TGTGCCATTGAAGAAGCAGGGCGCGAGCAGTACTTC
CAIEEAGREQYF
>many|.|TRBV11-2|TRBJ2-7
TGTGCCAGCAGCTTAACACTAGCAACCACCGAGCAGTACTTC
CASSLTLATTEQYF
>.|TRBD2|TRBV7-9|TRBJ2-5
TGTGCCAGCAGCCGGACTAGCGGGGGTGAGACCCAGTACTTC
CASSRTSGGETQYF
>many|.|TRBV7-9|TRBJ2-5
TGTGCCAGCCCCCCCGACAGCGTGGCAGAGACCCAGTACTTC
CASPPDSVAETQYF
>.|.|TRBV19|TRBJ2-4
TGTGCCAGTAGTGTCAAACCCGGGTTGGAAAACATTCAGTACTTC
CASSVKPGLENIQYF
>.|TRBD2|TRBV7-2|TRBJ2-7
TGTGCCAGCAGCTTAGGTAGCGGGGGGTCCTACGAGCAGTACTTC
CASSLGSGGSYEQYF
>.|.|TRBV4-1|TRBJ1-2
TGCGCCAGCAGCCAAGCTGTTGTCGTCTTAGACTATGGCTACACCTTC
CASSQAVVVLDYGYTF
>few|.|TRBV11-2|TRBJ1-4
TGTGCCAGCAGCTCCGACAGGTTGGGTGGAAAACTGTTTTTT
CASSSDRLGGKLFF
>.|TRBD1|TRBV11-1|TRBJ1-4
TGTGCCAGCAGCCCGGGACAGCGGAATGAAAAACTGTTTTTT
CASSPGQRNEKLFF
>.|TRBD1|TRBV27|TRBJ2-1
TGTGCCAGCAGTTTATCTTTAACAGGGGGAGAGTTCTTC
CASSLSLTGGEFF
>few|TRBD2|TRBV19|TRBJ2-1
TGTGCCAGTAGTATCAGGCGGGGGGGATCCTACAATGAGCAGTTCTTC
CASSIRRGGSYNEQFF
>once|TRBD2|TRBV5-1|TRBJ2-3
TGCGCCAGCAGCACGGGACTAGCGGGGCCGGCAGATACGCAGTATTTT
CASSTGLAGPADTQYF
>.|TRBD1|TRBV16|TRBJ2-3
TGTGCCAGCAGCCACTCGGGACAGAGCACAGATACGCAGTATTTT
CASSHSGQSTDTQYF
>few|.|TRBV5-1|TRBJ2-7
TGCGCCAGCAACCCAGGGGACGTAAACGAGCAGTACTTC
CASNPGDVNEQYF
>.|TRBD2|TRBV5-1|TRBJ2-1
TGCGCCAGCTCCGCTAGCGGGGACTCCTACAATGAGCAGTTCTTC
CASSASGDSYNEQFF
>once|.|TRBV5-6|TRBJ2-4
TGTGCCAGCAGCTTGGGGACAAATCGAAACATTCAGTACTTC
CASSLGTNRNIQYF
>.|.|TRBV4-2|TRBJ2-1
TGTGCCAGCAGCCGCGAGGGGGATGAGCAGTTCTTC
CASSREGDEQFF
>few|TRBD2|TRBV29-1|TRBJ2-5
TGCAGCGTAGGGACTAGCGAGGAGACCCAGTACTTC
CSVGTSEETQYF
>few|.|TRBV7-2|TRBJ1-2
TGTGCCAGCAGCCCAAACCAGTATGGCTACACCTTC
CASSPNQYGYTF
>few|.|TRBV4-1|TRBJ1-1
TGCGCCAGCAGCCAAGACGACAGCCTAAACACTGAAGCTTTCTTT
CASSQDDSLNTEAFF
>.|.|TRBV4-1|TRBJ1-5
TGCGCCAGCAGCCAAGCGGGGGGTCCCCAGCATTTT
CASSQAGGPQHF